Shown below are 32 T cell receptor beta chains from a single sample sequenced in a study of cytomegalovirus exposure and HLA in healthy donors. With 60 Vbeta and 13 Jbeta primers, the PCR was carried out. TCRdb keeps only in-frame clones here, not all; method: immunoSEQ multiplex PCR. The sample lists 100,000 to 150,000 clones, 70% to 85% seen once, with 4.2% in the top ten. The sample consisted of PBMCs. These receptors were collected from a male donor in good health and CMV-seropositive.

CDR3 residues: CASKGDRYEQYF. The CDR3 nucleotides read TGTGCCAGCAAGGGAGATCGGTACGAGCAGTACTTC. The chain combines TRBV6-5 with TRBJ2-7; a possible D gene is TRBD2 (5 bases). V was shortened by 7 bases and J by 4 bases, with 11 bases between the two germline ends. Germline V gene lookup returns CDR1 MNHEY and CDR2 SVGAGI. The CDR3 consists of 12 residues.

A remark on this clone: One junction end does not reproduce the germline sequence, and a read error may be involved. This chain joins TRBV7-9 and TRBJ1-5, with 7 bases fitting TRBD1. The CDR3 is made up of 16 amino acids. The germline V gene encodes CDR1 SEHNR and CDR2 FQNEAQ (reference sequence). CDR3 nucleotides: TGTTCCAGCAGCTTAGAGGCTGACAGGGTATTTCAGCCCCAGCATTTT. Protein sequence: CSSSLEADRVFQPQHF.

This chain joins TRBV19 and TRBJ1-2, with D perhaps TRBD1 (6 bases). CDR1 is LNHDA, CDR2 SQIVND, per germline (reference sequence). Trimming stripped 6 bases from V and 7 bases from J, with 18 bases between. The CDR3 totals 14 residues. The CDR3 nucleotides are TGTGCCAGTAGGGTACAGGGATTCATGGCTGGCTACACCTTC. This codes for CASRVQGFMAGYTF.

The rearrangement uses TRBV2 and TRBJ1-2, with unresolved D. With 6 bases removed from V and 7 bases from J, the gap between germline ends came to 18 bases. The CDR3 sequence is 14 residues long. The germline V gene encodes CDR1 SNHLY and CDR2 FYNNEI. The CDR3 region is CASSRSVGGRGYTF. CDR3 nucleotide sequence: TGTGCCAGCAGCAGGTCGGTGGGTGGTCGTGGCTACACCTTC.

V usage is TRBV18 and J usage is TRBJ1-2; 10 bases line up with TRBD1. The CDR3 loop spans 16 amino acids. The junction had 9 bases not matched to a gene; V was cut back by 6 bases and J by 2 bases. Germline lookup yields CDR1 KGHSH and CDR2 LQKENI. CDR3 bases: TGTGCCAGCTCGCCGGGACAGGGGTCGTCCAACTATGGCTACACCTTC. This gives the protein CASSPGQGSSNYGYTF.

Of note for this clone: At the DNA level, this CDR3 is encoded by other sequences in the same sample as well. The genes are TRBV7-2 and TRBJ2-7; a possible D gene is TRBD2 (5 bases). The V end was cut by 2 bases, the J end by 1 base, with 9 bases between. This CDR3 spans 14 amino acids. Germline-derived CDR1 and CDR2 are SGHTA and FQGNSA. The CDR3 nucleotides are TGTGCCAGCAGCTTAACCGGCGGGTCCTACGAGCAGTACTTC. Its protein is CASSLTGGSYEQYF.

This chain's CDR3 is CASSLGGEAEQYF. In DNA, the CDR3 is TGCGCCAGCAGCTTGGGGGGGGAGGCGGAGCAGTACTTC. The chain joins TRBV5-1 to TRBJ2-7, with D perhaps TRBD2 (6 bases). Germline CDR1 and CDR2: SGHRS and YFSETQ. The length of the CDR3 is 13 residues. The V gene lost 0 bases and the J gene lost 7 bases, with 11 bases spanning the gap.

The genes are TRBV5-4 and TRBJ2-1; possibly TRBD1 for D (6 bases). The CDR3 has 18 residues. Germline V gives CDR1 SGHNT, CDR2 YYREEE (reference sequence). The V and J ends lost 4 bases and 5 bases respectively, with 25 bases between them. Written as DNA, the CDR3 is TGTGCCAGCAGCCTAGACGGAAGGTTAGGGGGAAGGAACAATGAGCAGTTCTTC. Amino acid sequence: CASSLDGRLGGRNNEQFF.

The chain carries TRBV9 and TRBJ1-3; tentative D call: TRBD1 (5 bases). Between the trimmed V and J ends, which lost 4 bases and 5 bases, there was a span of 13 bases. The germline V gene encodes CDR1 SGDLS and CDR2 YYNGEE. CDR3 size: 14 residues. CDR3 coding DNA: TGTGCCAGCAGCCCCGGGGGGGGGAGAAACACCATATATTTT. It yields the protein CASSPGGGRNTIYF.

On this clone: One junction end does not reproduce the germline sequence, and a read error may be involved. V usage is TRBV7-9 and J usage is TRBJ2-1; D remains ambiguous. Germline V gene data show CDR1 as SEHNR and CDR2 as FQNEAQ (reference sequence). There are 15 residues in the CDR3. The CDR3 is CSSSLNGFSYNEQFF. Written as DNA, the CDR3 is TGTTCCAGCAGCTTAAACGGGTTCTCCTACAATGAGCAGTTCTTC.

This clone was seen more than once but under ten times. The gene calls are TRBV11-2 and TRBJ2-7, with a weak D call TRBD2 (5 bases). Germline V gene lookup returns CDR1 SGHAT and CDR2 FQNNGV. This CDR3 region has 16 residues. Trimming removed 1 base from V and 0 bases from J, with 13 bases in between. The CDR3 spells CASSLAGSVDSYEQYF. The CDR3 nucleotides read TGTGCCAGCAGCTTAGCAGGTAGCGTAGACTCCTACGAGCAGTACTTC.

The rearrangement uses TRBV5-8 and TRBJ2-1; 10 positions agree with TRBD2. The CDR3 is 15 residues long. After removal of 4 bases from V and 9 bases from J, the junction contained 10 bases not matched to a gene. Germline V gives CDR1 SGHTS, CDR2 YDEGEE. CDR3 DNA: TGTGCCAGCAGCCTGGTTCCAGCGGGAGGGTCTGAGCAGTTCTTC. Protein: CASSLVPAGGSEQFF. The full variable domain, rest sourced from reference TRBV5-8 and TRBJ2-1, is EAGVTQSPTHLIKTRGQQATLRCSPISGHTSVYWYQQALGLGLQFLLWYDEGEERNRGNFPPRFSGRQFPNYSSELNVNALELEDSALYLCASSLVPAGGSEQFFGPGTRLTVL.

This rearrangement joins TRBV29-1 to TRBJ2-5; D is possibly TRBD1 (5 bases). Germline V gene sequence: CDR1 SQVTM, CDR2 ANQGSEA. The length of the CDR3 is 12 residues. V lost 2 bases and J lost 4, with 8 bases in between. Here the CDR3 DNA reads TGCAGCGTTGAAAAAGGGGTAGAGACCCAGTACTTC. Protein: CSVEKGVETQYF.

This clone was detected a few times. The chain has TRBV19 and TRBJ2-1, with 12 nucleotides matching TRBD2. CDR1 is LNHDA and CDR2 is SQIVND in the germline V gene (reference sequence). The CDR3 is made up of 12 amino acids. Trimming cost V 10 bases and J 9 bases; bases outside gene matches: 4. CDR3 residues: CATLAGGTEQFF. The CDR3 DNA sequence: TGTGCCACCCTAGCGGGAGGGACTGAGCAGTTCTTC. Based on the CDR3 plus reference TRBV19 and TRBJ2-1, the full variable domain is DGGITQSPKYLFRKEGQNVTLSCEQNLNHDAMYWYRQDPGQGLRLIYYSQIVNDFQKGDIAEGYSVSREKKESFPLTVTSAQKNPTAFYLCATLAGGTEQFFGPGTRLTVL.

The chain joins TRBV6-5 to TRBJ2-4; maybe TRBD2 (6 bases). Germline CDR1 reads MNHEY; CDR2 reads SVGAGI. This CDR3 spans 15 amino acids. V was trimmed by 0 bases and J by 12 bases, leaving 18 bases between them. In DNA form, the CDR3 reads TGTGCCAGCAGTTACTCGAATTTCGGGGGTGACAGTCAGTACTTC. Translated: CASSYSNFGGDSQYF.

The gene calls are TRBV19 and TRBJ2-4; D is perhaps TRBD2 (5 bases). The CDR3 totals 18 residues. The V gene lost 0 bases and the J gene lost 2 bases, with 17 bases spanning the gap. In germline, CDR1 is LNHDA, CDR2 SQIVND (reference sequence). CDR3 in amino acids: CASSIDPKGSSSKNIQYF. The CDR3 DNA reads as TGTGCCAGTAGTATAGATCCAAAAGGGAGCAGCTCCAAAAACATTCAGTACTTC.

The chain has TRBV7-9 and TRBJ2-7; the D is unclear. With 4 bases removed from V and 3 bases from J, the gap between germline ends came to 4 bases. CDR1 is SEHNR and CDR2 is FQNEAQ in the germline V gene (reference sequence). The length of the CDR3 is 11 residues. The CDR3 DNA sequence: TGTGCCAGCAGCTCCTACTACGAGCAGTACTTC. Translation gives CASSSYYEQYF.

This clone was found a few times. Other DNA variants within this sample encode the same CDR3. This chain uses TRBV4-1 with TRBJ2-2; TRBD2 is a possible D gene (5 bases). The CDR3 consists of 14 residues. V was trimmed by 5 bases and J by 2 bases, leaving 9 bases between them. CDR1 is MGHRA and CDR2 is YSYEKL in the germline V gene. The CDR3: CASSDRGNTGELFF. In nucleotides, the CDR3 is TGCGCCAGCAGCGACCGGGGAAACACCGGGGAGCTGTTTTTT.

The CDR3 DNA reads as TGTGCCAGCAGCATCACCGAGCCGGGCGAGCAGTACTTC. Protein sequence: CASSITEPGEQYF. The rearrangement joins TRBV5-6 to TRBJ2-7; no clear D. CDR1 is SGHDT, CDR2 YYEEEE, per germline. The CDR3 totals 13 residues. V was clipped by 4 bases and J by 6 bases, with 14 bases between them.

The chain carries TRBV15 and TRBJ2-5; a weak D match, TRBD1 (5 bases). The V gene's germline CDR1 is LNHNV and CDR2 YYDKDF (reference sequence). This CDR3 comprises 13 residues. The V gene lost 4 bases and the J gene lost 4 bases, with 10 bases spanning the gap. The DNA of the CDR3 is TGTGCCACCAGCACAGGGATAAGAGAGACCCAGTACTTC. Its translation is CATSTGIRETQYF.

CDR3 amino acids: CASTMEAGTYHEQYF. CDR3 nucleotides: TGTGCCAGCACCATGGAGGCAGGGACATACCACGAGCAGTACTTC. The V gene is TRBV5-4, the J gene TRBJ2-7; D is possibly TRBD1 (6 bases). The CDR3 has 15 amino acids. The germline V gene has CDR1 SGHNT and CDR2 YYREEE (reference sequence). Deletions cut 6 bases from V and 5 bases from J, with 21 bases between.

V gene TRBV6-1 combines with J gene TRBJ2-1, with 7 bases aligning to TRBD2. The CDR3 sequence is 13 residues long. Trimming at V came to 5 bases and at J to 6 bases, leaving 4 bases not matched to a gene. Germline V gene data show CDR1 as MNHNS and CDR2 as SASEGT. The CDR3 spells CASSKTSSNEQFF. Here the CDR3 DNA reads TGTGCCAGCAGTAAGACTAGCAGCAATGAGCAGTTCTTC.

The V call is TRBV11-2, the J call TRBJ1-2; the D gene is possibly TRBD1 (5 bases). This CDR3 is built from 16 residues. The germline gives CDR1 SGHAT, CDR2 FQNNGV. With 5 bases removed from V and 3 bases from J, the gap between germline ends came to 19 bases. CDR3 sequence reads: CASSHFGGDSDYGYTF. The CDR3 DNA is TGTGCCAGCAGCCATTTCGGGGGGGATTCAGACTATGGCTACACCTTC.

The chain uses TRBV5-6 and TRBJ1-5; D gene unclear. The germline V and J ends were trimmed by 3 bases and 6 bases, with 13 bases remaining between them. The germline V gene encodes CDR1 SGHDT and CDR2 YYEEEE. This CDR3 is built from 14 residues. CDR3 sequence: CASSSRRVSQPQHF. CDR3 DNA sequence: TGTGCCAGCAGCTCCCGCCGGGTCAGTCAGCCCCAGCATTTT.

The chain is built from TRBV5-1 and TRBJ1-1, with TRBD1 identical over 8 bases. Germline lookup yields CDR1 SGHRS and CDR2 YFSETQ. CDR3 length: 15 residues. Trimming at V came to 4 bases and at J to 0 bases, leaving 5 bases not matched to a gene. The CDR3 nucleotides are TGCGCCAGCAGCGGCACAGGGGGAGTGAACACTGAAGCTTTCTTT. Translation: CASSGTGGVNTEAFF.

This clone was found a few times. The V call is TRBV11-2, the J call TRBJ2-3, with a weak D call TRBD2 (5 bases). The CDR3 totals 15 residues. Germline V gene lookup returns CDR1 SGHAT and CDR2 FQNNGV. Trimming cost V 3 bases and J 4 bases, with 14 bases left between them. CDR3 DNA: TGTGCCAGCAGCTTCAGAGGGTTTAGTCCAGATACGCAGTATTTT. Translation: CASSFRGFSPDTQYF. Looking up the rest from reference TRBV11-2 and TRBJ2-3 gives the full variable domain: EAGVAQSPRYKIIEKRQSVAFWCNPISGHATLYWYQQILGQGPKLLIQFQNNGVVDDSQLPKDRFSAERLKGVDSTLKIQPAKLEDSAVYLCASSFRGFSPDTQYFGPGTRLTVL.

This chain joins TRBV5-4 and TRBJ2-3; D might be TRBD1 (5 bases). Trimming pared 4 bases from V and 4 bases from J, leaving 10 bases between. This CDR3 is built from 13 residues. Germline loops: CDR1 SGHNT, CDR2 YYREEE (reference sequence). CDR3 sequence: CASSVRVADTQYF. As DNA, the CDR3 is TGTGCCAGCAGCGTCAGGGTGGCAGATACGCAGTATTTT.

This clone occurred a few times. The chain has TRBV2 and TRBJ2-3, with D perhaps matching TRBD1 (6 bases). The CDR3 spans 19 residues. V was shortened by 5 bases and J by 1 base, with 25 bases between the two germline ends. Germline CDR1 reads SNHLY; CDR2 reads FYNNEI. The DNA for the CDR3 is TGTGCCAGCAGTTATCAACAGGGAGATCCCAGCCCGGGCACAGATACGCAGTATTTT. This sequence encodes CASSYQQGDPSPGTDTQYF.

The chain employs TRBV29-1 and TRBJ2-5, with 12 bases fitting TRBD2. CDR1 and CDR2 (germline): SQVTM, ANQGSEA. This CDR3 comprises 16 residues. With 3 bases clipped from V and 5 bases from J, the junction kept 10 bases outside the gene matches. CDR3: CSVEAASGRVTETQYF. In DNA form, the CDR3 reads TGCAGCGTTGAGGCGGCTAGCGGGAGGGTAACGGAGACCCAGTACTTC.

This clone is a singleton in its sample. The genes are TRBV7-3 and TRBJ1-1; 9 nucleotides agree with TRBD1. Trimming cost V 2 bases and J 1 base; bases outside gene matches: 11. The CDR3 length is 18 residues. Germline CDR1 is SGHTA and CDR2 is FQGTGA. The CDR3: CASSLGQGNGLQNTEAFF. The CDR3 region has the DNA TGTGCCAGCAGCTTAGGACAGGGGAATGGTCTCCAGAACACTGAAGCTTTCTTT. The full variable domain, its missing parts supplied by reference TRBV7-3 and TRBJ1-1, is GAGVSQTPSNKVTEKGKYVELRCDPISGHTALYWYRQSLGQGPEFLIYFQGTGAADDSGLPNDRFFAVRPEGSVSTLKIQRTERGDSAVYLCASSLGQGNGLQNTEAFFGQGTRLTVV.

The rearrangement joins TRBV5-8 to TRBJ1-5, with 10 positions matching TRBD1. This CDR3 has 16 residues. Germline V gene lookup returns CDR1 SGHTS and CDR2 YDEGEE. The trim removed 7 bases at V and 4 bases at J, leaving 11 bases unmatched. CDR3 loop: CASSVGDRGDNQPQHF. The CDR3 DNA is TGTGCCAGCTCTGTTGGGGACAGGGGAGATAATCAGCCCCAGCATTTT.

The V gene is TRBV10-3, the J gene TRBJ1-1; possible D gene TRBD1, 6 bases. Germline V lookup: CDR1 ENHRY, CDR2 SYGVKD. The CDR3 is made up of 14 amino acids. V lost 6 bases, J lost 0 bases, and 11 bases lay in between. In nucleotides, the CDR3 is TGTGCCATCAGCATGGGACAACTGAACACTGAAGCTTTCTTT. Its protein product is CAISMGQLNTEAFF.